This TCR beta chain is drawn from a study of blood T cell repertoires in COVID-19 (TCRdb year 2020). For context, the study as a whole: The collaborator samples originated in the United States, Italy and Spain and spanned the acute and convalescent phases of COVID-19. The prospective study material was composed of cDNA or gDNA derived from T cells, B-cell-depleted T cells, or PBMCs. The dataset comprised deeply sampled blood TCRbeta repertoires from subjects exposed to, actively infected with, or recovered from COVID-19. The repertoires were made available in a free public database intended to serve as a resource for research on the immune response to SARS-CoV-2. The samples were drawn from the first 160 participants of the ongoing ImmuneRACE study and from over a thousand subjects provided by 6 global collaborators. A de-identified subject ID, COVID-19 status, age in years and sex were almost always included in the sample metadata. Where available, HLA class I and class II types were obtained from metadata supplied by the sample provider rather than from assay-based typing.

This clone was seen just once. Its antigen target is currently unknown. The sample holds no much larger clone one base away, and base qualities are not on file. The immunoSEQ Assay, a bias-controlled multiplex PCR, was used to amplify TCRbeta CDR3 regions from genomic DNA. Under the source paper's analysis protocol: Nucleated cell counts per sample were estimated from amplification of reference gene primers within the assay. Sequence reads were collapsed and filtered to measure the absolute abundance of every unique TCRbeta CDR3 rearrangement. Productive Simpson clonality was computed per sample as the square root of Simpson's diversity index over productive rearrangements. TCRdb took this table from immuneACCESS and kept in-frame rearrangements with V and J called. Such tables lack part of the clones; where checked against another copy, unresolved V genes explain under half of the gap, and the rest is unexplained. The V and J calls and clone size were taken over from that table, and D and trimming were inferred from the DNA. A total of around 120,000 clones appear in this sample, roughly 79% of them only once. The top ten constitute more than 20% of the sample.

V was cut back by 0 bases and J by 7 bases, leaving a gap of 13 bases between them. Reading from cysteine to phenylalanine, the CDR3 counts 15 amino acids. Just the 45-base CDR3 DNA is kept, in frame starting at base 1. CDR1 and CDR2 were assigned from the germline V gene as LGHNA and YNFKEQ. The collaborating institutions used their own protocols to collect whole blood in K2EDTA tubes. For TCRbeta analysis, collaborator samples were shipped as frozen whole blood, as isolated PBMCs, or as DNA extracted from either sample type. Overall study results and their limits: Clinical and demographic metadata were provided uncurated, with the amount varying by source and participant.

The sequenced sample consisted of peripheral blood. The chain joins TRBV4-2 to TRBJ2-1; the D gene is perhaps TRBD2, from 6 matching bases. The clonotype comes from a human donor in a cohort sampled during active COVID-19. This receptor carries the CDR3 CASSQETSLKNEQFF. The nucleotide sequence is TGTGCCAGCAGCCAAGAGACTAGTTTGAAGAATGAGCAGTTCTTC.